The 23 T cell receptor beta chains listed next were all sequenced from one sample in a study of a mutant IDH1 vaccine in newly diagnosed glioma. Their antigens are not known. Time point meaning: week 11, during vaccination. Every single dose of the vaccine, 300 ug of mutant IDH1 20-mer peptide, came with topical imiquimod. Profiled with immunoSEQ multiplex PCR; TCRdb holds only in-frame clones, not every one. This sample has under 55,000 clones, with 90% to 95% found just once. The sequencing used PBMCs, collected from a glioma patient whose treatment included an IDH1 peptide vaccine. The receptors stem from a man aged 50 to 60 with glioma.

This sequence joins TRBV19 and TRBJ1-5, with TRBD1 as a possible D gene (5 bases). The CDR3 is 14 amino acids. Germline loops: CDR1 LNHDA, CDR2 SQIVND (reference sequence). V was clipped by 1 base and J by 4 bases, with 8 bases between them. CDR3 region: CASSIASGNQPQHF. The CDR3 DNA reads TGTGCCAGTAGTATAGCGTCAGGGAATCAGCCCCAGCATTTT.

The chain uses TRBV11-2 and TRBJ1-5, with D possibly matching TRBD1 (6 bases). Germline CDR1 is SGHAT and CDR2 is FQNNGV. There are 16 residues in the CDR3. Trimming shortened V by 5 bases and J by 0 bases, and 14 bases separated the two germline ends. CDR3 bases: TGTGCCAGCAGCCCACGGACAGACTATAGCAATCAGCCCCAGCATTTT. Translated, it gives CASSPRTDYSNQPQHF.

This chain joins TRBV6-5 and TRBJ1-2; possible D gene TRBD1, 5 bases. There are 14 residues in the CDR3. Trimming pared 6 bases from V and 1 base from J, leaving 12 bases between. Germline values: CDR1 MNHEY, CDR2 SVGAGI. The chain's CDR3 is CASRAGGVNYGYTF. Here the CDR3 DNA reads TGTGCCAGCAGGGCGGGGGGGGTTAACTATGGCTACACCTTC.

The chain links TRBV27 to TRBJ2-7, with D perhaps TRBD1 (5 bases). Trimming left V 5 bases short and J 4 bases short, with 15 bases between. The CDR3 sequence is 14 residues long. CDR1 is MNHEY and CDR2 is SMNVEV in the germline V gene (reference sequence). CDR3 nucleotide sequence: TGTGCCAGCAGTACGCAGGGTTCCTGGTACGAGCAGTACTTC. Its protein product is CASSTQGSWYEQYF.

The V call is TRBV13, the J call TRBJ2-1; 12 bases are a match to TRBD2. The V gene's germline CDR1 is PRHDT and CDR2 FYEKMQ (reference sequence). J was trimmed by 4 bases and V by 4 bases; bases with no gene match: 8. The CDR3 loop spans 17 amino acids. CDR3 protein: CASSSGPGTSGYNEQFF. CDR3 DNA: TGTGCCAGCAGCTCCGGGCCCGGGACTAGCGGGTACAATGAGCAGTTCTTC. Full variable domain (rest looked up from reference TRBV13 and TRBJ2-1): AAGVIQSPRHLIKEKRETATLKCYPIPRHDTVYWYQQGPGQDPQFLISFYEKMQSDKGSIPDRFSAQQFSDYHSELNMSSLELGDSALYFCASSSGPGTSGYNEQFFGPGTRLTVL.

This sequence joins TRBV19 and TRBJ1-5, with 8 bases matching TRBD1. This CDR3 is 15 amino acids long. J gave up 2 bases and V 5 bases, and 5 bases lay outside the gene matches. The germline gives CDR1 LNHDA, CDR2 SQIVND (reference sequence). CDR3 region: CASSAGGWGNQPQHF. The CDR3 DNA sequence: TGTGCCAGTAGTGCAGGGGGCTGGGGCAATCAGCCCCAGCATTTT. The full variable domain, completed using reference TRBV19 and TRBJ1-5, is DGGITQSPKYLFRKEGQNVTLSCEQNLNHDAMYWYRQDPGQGLRLIYYSQIVNDFQKGDIAEGYSVSREKKESFPLTVTSAQKNPTAFYLCASSAGGWGNQPQHFGDGTRLSIL.

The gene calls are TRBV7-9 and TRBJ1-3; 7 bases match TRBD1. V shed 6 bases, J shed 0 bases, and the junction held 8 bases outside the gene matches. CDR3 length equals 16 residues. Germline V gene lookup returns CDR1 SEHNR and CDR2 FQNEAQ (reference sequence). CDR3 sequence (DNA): TGTGCCAGCAGGTCGGGGAGGGACAGCTCTGGAAACACCATATATTTT. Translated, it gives CASRSGRDSSGNTIYF.

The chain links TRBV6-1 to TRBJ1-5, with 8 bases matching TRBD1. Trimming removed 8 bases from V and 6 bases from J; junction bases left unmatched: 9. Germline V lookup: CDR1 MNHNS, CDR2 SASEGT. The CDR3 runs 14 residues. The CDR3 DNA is TGTGCCAGCGCCGGTACAGGGGGTCGTCAGCCCCAGCATTTT. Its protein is CASAGTGGRQPQHF.

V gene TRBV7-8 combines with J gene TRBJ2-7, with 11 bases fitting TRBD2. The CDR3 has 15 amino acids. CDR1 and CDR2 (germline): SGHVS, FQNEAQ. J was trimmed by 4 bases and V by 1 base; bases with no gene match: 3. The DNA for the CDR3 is TGTGCCAGCAGCTTAGATAGCGGGAGGGCTTACGAGCAGTACTTC. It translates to CASSLDSGRAYEQYF. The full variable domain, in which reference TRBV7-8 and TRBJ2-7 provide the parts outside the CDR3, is GAGVSQSPRYKVAKRGQDVALRCDPISGHVSLFWYQQALGQGPEFLTYFQNEAQLDKSGLPSDRFFAERPEGSVSTLKIQRTQQEDSAVYLCASSLDSGRAYEQYFGPGTRLTVT.

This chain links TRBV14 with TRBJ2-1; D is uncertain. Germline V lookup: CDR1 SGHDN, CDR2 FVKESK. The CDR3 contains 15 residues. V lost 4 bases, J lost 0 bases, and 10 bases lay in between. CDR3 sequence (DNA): TGTGCCAGCAGCCTGCACACGAGCTCCTACAATGAGCAGTTCTTC. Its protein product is CASSLHTSSYNEQFF.

In nucleotides, the CDR3 is TGCGCCAGCAGGGAAAATCCGGGACTAGCGGATGAGCAGTACTTC. Translation: CASRENPGLADEQYF. The rearrangement joins TRBV5-1 to TRBJ2-7; TRBD2 matches at 11 bases. The germline V gene encodes CDR1 SGHRS and CDR2 YFSETQ. The ends lost 5 bases at V and 7 bases at J; junction bases unmatched: 11. This CDR3 is 15 amino acids long.

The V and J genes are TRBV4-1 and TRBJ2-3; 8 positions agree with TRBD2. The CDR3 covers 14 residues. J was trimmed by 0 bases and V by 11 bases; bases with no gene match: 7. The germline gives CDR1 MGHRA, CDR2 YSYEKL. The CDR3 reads CASGASGSTDTQYF. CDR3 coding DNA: TGCGCCTCGGGGGCTAGCGGGAGCACAGATACGCAGTATTTT.

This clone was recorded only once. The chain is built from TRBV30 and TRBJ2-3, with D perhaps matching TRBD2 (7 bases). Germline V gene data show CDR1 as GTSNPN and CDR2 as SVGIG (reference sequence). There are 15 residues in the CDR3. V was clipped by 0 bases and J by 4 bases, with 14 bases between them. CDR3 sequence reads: CAWSVGGGAADTQYF. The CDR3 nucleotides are TGTGCCTGGAGTGTGGGAGGGGGGGCTGCAGATACGCAGTATTTT.

CDR3 region: CSVESGQETEETQYF. DNA of the CDR3: TGCAGCGTTGAGAGTGGACAGGAAACGGAAGAGACCCAGTACTTC. The chain employs TRBV29-1 and TRBJ2-5; 7 positions agree with TRBD1. The J segment lost 3 bases and the V segment lost 3 bases, leaving 10 bases of the junction unmatched. Germline assignment: CDR1 SQVTM and CDR2 ANQGSEA. CDR3 length equals 15 residues.

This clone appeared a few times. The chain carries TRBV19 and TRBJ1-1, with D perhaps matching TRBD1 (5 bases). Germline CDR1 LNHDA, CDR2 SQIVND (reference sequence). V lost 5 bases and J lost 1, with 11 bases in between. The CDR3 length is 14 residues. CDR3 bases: TGTGCCAGTAGTTACAGGTTTGGGAACACTGAAGCTTTCTTT. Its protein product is CASSYRFGNTEAFF.

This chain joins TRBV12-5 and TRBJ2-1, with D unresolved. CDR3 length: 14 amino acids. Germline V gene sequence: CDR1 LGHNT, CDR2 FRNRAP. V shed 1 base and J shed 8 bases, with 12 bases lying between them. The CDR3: CASGLGHPNDEQFF. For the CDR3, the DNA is TGTGCTAGTGGTTTGGGACACCCTAACGATGAGCAGTTCTTC.

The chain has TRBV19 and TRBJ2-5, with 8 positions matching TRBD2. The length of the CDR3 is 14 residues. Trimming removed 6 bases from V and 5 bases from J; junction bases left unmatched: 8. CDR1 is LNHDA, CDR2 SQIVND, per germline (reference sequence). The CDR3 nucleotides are TGTGCCAGTAGCCCCGGGGGGGCCGGGGAGACCCAGTACTTC. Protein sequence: CASSPGGAGETQYF.

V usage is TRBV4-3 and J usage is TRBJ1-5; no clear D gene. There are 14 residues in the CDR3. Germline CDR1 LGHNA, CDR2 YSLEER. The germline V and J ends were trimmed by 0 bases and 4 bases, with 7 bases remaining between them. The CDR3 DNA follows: TGCGCCAGCAGCCAAGAGCCCTGGAATCAGCCCCAGCATTTT. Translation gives CASSQEPWNQPQHF.

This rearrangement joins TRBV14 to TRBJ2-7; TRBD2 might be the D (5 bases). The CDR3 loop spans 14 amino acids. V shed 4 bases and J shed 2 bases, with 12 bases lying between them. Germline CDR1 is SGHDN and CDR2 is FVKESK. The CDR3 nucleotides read TGTGCCAGCAGCCCTGGGCTAGCCCCCTACGAGCAGTACTTC. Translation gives CASSPGLAPYEQYF.

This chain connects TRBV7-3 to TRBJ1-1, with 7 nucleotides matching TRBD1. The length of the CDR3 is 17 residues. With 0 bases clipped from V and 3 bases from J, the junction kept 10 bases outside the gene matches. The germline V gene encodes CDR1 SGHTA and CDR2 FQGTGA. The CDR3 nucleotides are TGTGCCAGCAGCTTAACAAGCAGGGCAGGGGGGTACACTGAAGCTTTCTTT. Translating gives CASSLTSRAGGYTEAFF. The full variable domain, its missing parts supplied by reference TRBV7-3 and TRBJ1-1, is GAGVSQTPSNKVTEKGKYVELRCDPISGHTALYWYRQSLGQGPEFLIYFQGTGAADDSGLPNDRFFAVRPEGSVSTLKIQRTERGDSAVYLCASSLTSRAGGYTEAFFGQGTRLTVV.

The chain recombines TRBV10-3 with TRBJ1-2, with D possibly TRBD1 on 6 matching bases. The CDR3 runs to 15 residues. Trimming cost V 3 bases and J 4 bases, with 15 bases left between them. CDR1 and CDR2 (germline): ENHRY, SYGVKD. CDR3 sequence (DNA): TGTGCCATCAGTGAATGGACAGTCTCCGGCTATGGCTACACCTTC. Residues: CAISEWTVSGYGYTF.

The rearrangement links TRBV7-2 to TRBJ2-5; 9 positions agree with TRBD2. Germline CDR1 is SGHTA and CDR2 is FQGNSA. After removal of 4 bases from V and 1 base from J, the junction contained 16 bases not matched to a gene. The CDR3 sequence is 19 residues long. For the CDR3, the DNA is TGTGCCAGCAGCTCTCCCGGGACTAGCCTCGCTCATCCCCAAGAGACCCAGTACTTC. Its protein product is CASSSPGTSLAHPQETQYF.

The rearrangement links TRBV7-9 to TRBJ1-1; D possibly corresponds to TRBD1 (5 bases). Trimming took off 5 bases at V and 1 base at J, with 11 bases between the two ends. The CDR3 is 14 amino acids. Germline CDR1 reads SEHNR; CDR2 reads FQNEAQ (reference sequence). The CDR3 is CASSPTTANTEAFF. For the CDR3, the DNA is TGTGCCAGCAGCCCAACGACAGCGAACACTGAAGCTTTCTTT.